Each of the 10 T cell receptor beta chains below was sequenced from the same sample in a study of cytomegalovirus exposure and HLA in healthy donors. Primers for the PCR totalled 60 Vbeta and 13 Jbeta. Using immunoSEQ multiplex PCR, the repertoire was profiled, and TCRdb retains in-frame clones only, with some absent. The sample has 95,000 to 150,000 clones; 70% to 85% are singletons. Sequencing was performed on PBMCs. These receptors were taken from a woman aged 50 to 65 in good health and CMV-seronegative.

The chain joins TRBV4-3 to TRBJ1-5; no clear D. Germline-derived CDR1 and CDR2 are LGHNA and YSLEER. V was cut by 0 bases and J by 6 bases, with 6 bases left in between. The CDR3 contains 13 residues. DNA of the CDR3: TGCGCCAGCAGCCAAGAGGCGGGTCAGCCCCAGCATTTT. Amino acids: CASSQEAGQPQHF.

The chain uses TRBV9 and TRBJ1-2, with unresolved D. Trimming stripped 0 bases from V and 0 bases from J, with 18 bases between. Germline V gene data show CDR1 as SGDLS and CDR2 as YYNGEE. The CDR3 is made up of 18 amino acids. CDR3 DNA sequence: TGTGCCAGCAGCGTAGGAACTCAGATAGACGGAGCTAACTATGGCTACACCTTC. As protein: CASSVGTQIDGANYGYTF.

J is TRBJ2-3 and V is TRBV13; 10 nucleotides align to TRBD1. V trimming: 2 bases; J trimming: 4 bases; junction bases outside the gene matches: 3. The CDR3 runs to 15 residues. Germline CDR1 PRHDT, CDR2 FYEKMQ (reference sequence). CDR3 DNA: TGTGCCAGCAGCTTAAGACAGGGGGCAGCAGATACGCAGTATTTT. Encoded protein: CASSLRQGAADTQYF.

This chain joins TRBV29-1 and TRBJ1-1; D unclear. The CDR3 runs to 14 residues. Per the germline V gene, CDR1 is SQVTM and CDR2 is ANQGSEA. The germline V and J ends were trimmed by 6 bases and 4 bases, with 18 bases remaining between them. CDR3 sequence: CSVAAVEGGTEAFF. The DNA of the CDR3 is TGCAGCGTCGCGGCGGTAGAGGGCGGCACTGAAGCTTTCTTT.

The chain is built from TRBV6-1 and TRBJ2-7; weak D call: TRBD1 (7 bases). CDR3 size: 16 residues. Germline loops: CDR1 MNHNS, CDR2 SASEGT. Between the trimmed V and J ends, which lost 2 bases and 3 bases, there was a span of 17 bases. The CDR3 reads CASSERRGTVNYEQYF. The CDR3 region has the DNA TGTGCCAGCAGTGAAAGGCGCGGGACAGTGAACTACGAGCAGTACTTC.

This chain connects TRBV5-1 to TRBJ2-5, with D uncertain. The CDR3 runs 14 residues. With 5 bases removed from V and 2 bases from J, the gap between germline ends came to 13 bases. Germline V gene data show CDR1 as SGHRS and CDR2 as YFSETQ. CDR3 sequence: CASRGGTVQETQYF. Here the CDR3 DNA reads TGCGCCAGCAGAGGTGGTACAGTACAAGAGACCCAGTACTTC.

The chain employs TRBV7-2 and TRBJ1-2; 11 nucleotides agree with TRBD1. V was clipped by 2 bases and J by 6 bases; unmatched bases: 8. The CDR3 extends over 16 amino acids. Germline CDR1 and CDR2: SGHTA and FQGNSA. CDR3 amino acids: CASSLTGQGGDHGYTF. The CDR3, as DNA: TGTGCCAGCAGCTTAACGGGACAGGGGGGTGATCATGGCTACACCTTC. Filled out from reference TRBV7-2 and TRBJ1-2, the complete variable domain reads GAGVSQSPSNKVTEKGKDVELRCDPISGHTALYWYRQSLGQGLEFLIYFQGNSAPDKSGLPSDRFSAERTGGSVSTLTIQRTQQEDSAVYLCASSLTGQGGDHGYTFGSGTRLTVV.

The gene calls are TRBV10-3 and TRBJ2-1, with TRBD2 matching over 11 bases. V lost 2 bases to trimming and J lost 13 bases; unmatched junction nucleotides: 10. From germline, CDR1 is ENHRY and CDR2 SYGVKD. The CDR3 is 15 amino acids. The CDR3 loop is CAISENLAGGHHQFF. The CDR3 nucleotides read TGTGCCATCAGTGAGAACCTAGCGGGAGGCCATCATCAGTTCTTC.

This chain links TRBV28 with TRBJ1-2, with 7 bases fitting TRBD1. Trimming cost V 7 bases and J 6 bases; bases outside gene matches: 5. Germline lookup yields CDR1 MDHEN and CDR2 SYDVKM. This CDR3 contains 12 residues. The CDR3 loop reads CASTTGLDGYTF. The CDR3 region has the DNA TGTGCCAGCACGACAGGGTTAGATGGCTACACCTTC.

The chain employs TRBV7-9 and TRBJ1-2, with 8 bases matching TRBD1. The germline CDR1 and CDR2 sequences are SEHNR and FQNEAQ (reference sequence). J lost 5 bases, V lost 3 bases, and 2 bases had no gene match. CDR3 size: 13 residues. This chain's CDR3 is CASSLQGAYGYTF. The CDR3 DNA sequence: TGTGCCAGCAGCTTGCAGGGGGCGTATGGCTACACCTTC.